Sequencing of this T cell receptor (beta chain) was carried out in a study of shared T cell receptors in the human thymus. Method: immunoSEQ multiplex PCR; TCRdb's copy keeps in-frame clones and lacks some. The sample lists some 660,000 clones, about 90% occurring once. The germline CDR1 and CDR2 sequences are SGHNT and YYREEE (reference sequence). The ends lost 2 bases at V and 5 bases at J; junction bases unmatched: 3. The CDR3 consists of 13 residues. Another study also made use of these data, one on human thymus T cells. That source reports: Corrective surgery for congenital heart defects was being performed on the healthy Finnish infants who served as donors. The thymus tissue came from resections taken during corrective heart surgery. Biased V and J segment usage appeared in thymus and peripheral blood. Related studies found that unrelated individuals share highly overlapping thymic repertoires.

This chain links TRBV5-4 with TRBJ2-5, with 7 bases matching TRBD1. Sample: thymocytes. The receptor comes from a boy less than two years old with a congenital heart defect. The CDR3 bases are TGTGCCAGCAGCTTTCCCAGGGGGGAGACCCAGTACTTC. Residues: CASSFPRGETQYF.